The TCR beta chain under discussion was sequenced for a study of blood T cell repertoires in COVID-19. About the study: PBMCs, B-cell-depleted T cells, or T cells were the source of the cDNA or gDNA that made up the material.

Per the original data handling: Reference gene primer amplification gave estimated nucleated cell counts. The repertoire was sequenced with immunoSEQ multiplex PCR; TCRdb's copy has only in-frame clones and lacks some. That table gives V, J and clone size, and the DNA gave D and trimming. The table shows about 200,000 clones, with about 90% occurring only once. Material: peripheral blood. This sequence originates from a man in his late teens or twenties with active or convalescent COVID-19.

The CDR3 DNA follows: TGTGCCAGCAGCTCACGAGGGGACAGGGTATCCTACGAGCAGTACTTC. Translating gives CASSSRGDRVSYEQYF. This sequence joins TRBV11-2 and TRBJ2-7; 9 bases match TRBD1. The CDR3 contains 16 residues. CDR1 is SGHAT and CDR2 is FQNNGV in the germline V gene. Germline trimming cut 4 bases from V and 1 base from J; bases unmatched to any gene: 8.